The 30 T cell receptor beta chains reported below all come from one sample, sequenced in a study of siplizumab effects on memory and regulatory T cells. Sequenced by immunoSEQ multiplex PCR; TCRdb stores in-frame clones only, minus some. The table has roughly 64,000 clones, approximately 97% seen once. The specimen was naive CD8+ T cells sorted from blood. The source of these receptors is a human donor in good health.

The gene calls are TRBV5-4 and TRBJ1-1; D uncertain. Germline CDR1 reads SGHNT; CDR2 reads YYREEE (reference sequence). The V gene lost 10 bases and the J gene lost 1 base, with 20 bases spanning the gap. The CDR3 covers 15 residues. CDR3 nucleotide sequence: TGTGCCTACGCGGCTCTAGGCCCCTCGAACACTGAAGCTTTCTTT. Translated: CAYAALGPSNTEAFF.

The chain is built from TRBV5-6 and TRBJ1-2; tentatively, D is TRBD1 (5 bases). Germline values: CDR1 SGHDT, CDR2 YYEEEE. This CDR3 contains 13 residues. V lost 4 bases and J 7 bases, leaving 14 bases between the germline ends. CDR3 sequence: CASSGTSETGYTF. In DNA, the CDR3 is TGTGCCAGCAGCGGGACGTCAGAAACTGGCTACACCTTC.

The chain links TRBV30 to TRBJ2-3; no clear D gene. V was shortened by 4 bases and J by 6 bases, with 17 bases between the two germline ends. This CDR3 is 14 amino acids long. Germline V lookup: CDR1 GTSNPN, CDR2 SVGIG (reference sequence). Here the CDR3 DNA reads TGTGCCTGGACTACTCAAAGTCGTTGGGATACGCAGTATTTT. Translating gives CAWTTQSRWDTQYF.

This rearrangement joins TRBV9 to TRBJ1-6; 7 nucleotides agree with TRBD1. The V segment lost 5 bases and the J segment 8 bases; nucleotides outside the gene matches: 4. CDR1 is SGDLS, CDR2 YYNGEE, per germline. This CDR3 region has 13 residues. The DNA for the CDR3 is TGTGCCAGCAGTACAGGGGCATATTCACCCCTCCACTTT. It translates to CASSTGAYSPLHF.

For the CDR3, the DNA is TGTGCCAGCAGCATTGGACTAGCGGGGACCCAAGAGACCCAGTACTTC. Residues: CASSIGLAGTQETQYF. This rearrangement joins TRBV7-6 to TRBJ2-5, with 12 bases fitting TRBD2. CDR1 is SGHVS and CDR2 is FNYEAQ in the germline V gene. This CDR3 region has 16 residues. Trimming at V came to 5 bases and at J to 1 base, leaving 5 bases not matched to a gene.

This chain connects TRBV4-3 to TRBJ2-2; 9 nucleotides match TRBD2. Losses at the gene ends were 1 base for V and 5 bases for J; bases not matched to a gene: 2. Germline values: CDR1 LGHNA, CDR2 YSLEER. The CDR3 covers 15 residues. The CDR3 is CASSQGLADTGELFF. DNA of the CDR3: TGCGCCAGCAGCCAAGGACTAGCGGATACCGGGGAGCTGTTTTTT.

The rearrangement joins TRBV7-9 to TRBJ1-1; TRBD1 matches at 8 bases. CDR3 size: 15 residues. The V and J ends lost 4 bases and 7 bases, in that order; junction bases with no gene match: 11. The germline V gene encodes CDR1 SEHNR and CDR2 FQNEAQ (reference sequence). CDR3 loop: CASSSLSTGDHEAFF. CDR3 nucleotide sequence: TGTGCCAGCAGCTCCCTCTCGACAGGGGACCATGAAGCTTTCTTT.

The chain is built from TRBV27 and TRBJ1-2, with 9 nucleotides matching TRBD1. CDR1 is MNHEY, CDR2 SMNVEV, per germline (reference sequence). Trimming cost V 5 bases and J 6 bases; bases outside gene matches: 7. This CDR3 is built from 14 residues. The CDR3, as DNA: TGTGCCAGCAGTCCGGGACAGGGATTGGATGGCTACACCTTC. Protein product: CASSPGQGLDGYTF.

The chain has TRBV7-9 and TRBJ2-7; 8 bases align to TRBD2. This CDR3 is built from 15 residues. CDR1 and CDR2 from the germline V gene are SEHNR and FQNEAQ (reference sequence). Losses at the gene ends were 5 bases for V and 3 bases for J; bases not matched to a gene: 9. The CDR3 nucleotides are TGTGCCAGCAGCCCCGGTGTTAGCGGGGTCTACGAGCAGTACTTC. Residues: CASSPGVSGVYEQYF.

The chain is built from TRBV19 and TRBJ2-5, with TRBD1 identical over 9 bases. CDR1 is LNHDA and CDR2 is SQIVND in the germline V gene (reference sequence). The CDR3 contains 16 residues. V dropped 4 bases and J dropped 4; count of bases not matched to a gene: 10. The CDR3 is CASSTRPGQGIETQYF. The CDR3 DNA reads as TGTGCCAGTAGTACTAGGCCGGGACAGGGAATAGAGACCCAGTACTTC. Complete variable domain (other parts from reference TRBV19 and TRBJ2-5): DGGITQSPKYLFRKEGQNVTLSCEQNLNHDAMYWYRQDPGQGLRLIYYSQIVNDFQKGDIAEGYSVSREKKESFPLTVTSAQKNPTAFYLCASSTRPGQGIETQYFGPGTRLLVL.

The V and J genes are TRBV5-4 and TRBJ2-1; a possible D gene is TRBD2 (6 bases). The germline V gene has CDR1 SGHNT and CDR2 YYREEE (reference sequence). V lost 4 bases, J lost 2 bases, and 13 bases lay in between. The CDR3 runs 15 residues. CDR3 sequence reads: CASSRRDSPYNEQFF. The CDR3, as DNA: TGTGCCAGCAGCCGCCGGGACTCTCCCTACAATGAGCAGTTCTTC.

Turning to this clone: The same CDR3 arises from other DNA sequences in this sample as well. V and J are TRBV10-3 and TRBJ1-1; perhaps TRBD1 as D (5 bases). CDR3 length: 12 residues. CDR1 and CDR2 (germline): ENHRY, SYGVKD. Trimming pared 7 bases from V and 11 bases from J, leaving 17 bases between. The CDR3 sequence is CAITQGGELAFF. The CDR3 bases are TGTGCCATCACCCAGGGCGGGGAGTTGGCTTTCTTT.

V usage is TRBV7-9 and J usage is TRBJ2-1, with 8 positions matching TRBD1. Germline trimming cut 3 bases from V and 9 bases from J; bases unmatched to any gene: 10. Germline CDR1 SEHNR, CDR2 FQNEAQ (reference sequence). CDR3 size: 15 residues. CDR3 protein: CASSFGTGSGSEQFF. In DNA, the CDR3 is TGTGCCAGCAGCTTCGGGACAGGCAGTGGGAGTGAGCAGTTCTTC.

The chain couples TRBV7-2 to TRBJ2-1, with 7 nucleotides matching TRBD1. Germline V gives CDR1 SGHTA, CDR2 FQGNSA. This CDR3 is built from 15 residues. V lost 5 bases, J lost 8 bases, and 12 bases stayed unmatched. CDR3 in DNA: TGTGCCAGCAGCCCCGCCGGGACAGACGCCGATGAGCAGTTCTTC. Encoded protein: CASSPAGTDADEQFF.

Worth noting for this clone: The same CDR3 is also encoded by other DNA sequences in this sample. The chain carries TRBV28 and TRBJ1-1; D gene ambiguous. The CDR3 extends over 17 amino acids. Per the germline V gene, CDR1 is MDHEN and CDR2 is SYDVKM. Trimming cost V 3 bases and J 0 bases, with 17 bases left between them. The CDR3 DNA sequence: TGTGCCAGCAGTTTCCTGCTGTCGCGTGCACTGAACACTGAAGCTTTCTTT. It codes for CASSFLLSRALNTEAFF.

The chain has TRBV19 and TRBJ1-1; D is unresolved. V was cut by 0 bases and J by 3 bases, with 8 bases left in between. The germline CDR1 and CDR2 sequences are LNHDA and SQIVND (reference sequence). The CDR3 extends over 14 amino acids. This chain's CDR3 is CASSIDGFHTEAFF. The CDR3 DNA reads as TGTGCCAGTAGTATAGACGGGTTTCACACTGAAGCTTTCTTT.

The gene calls are TRBV6-5 and TRBJ2-3; 12 positions agree with TRBD2. The CDR3 runs 14 residues. The V segment lost 4 bases and the J segment 4 bases; nucleotides outside the gene matches: 0. Germline V gene sequence: CDR1 MNHEY, CDR2 SVGAGI. The CDR3 is CASSWTSGADTQYF. The CDR3 coding sequence is TGTGCCAGCAGTTGGACTAGCGGGGCAGATACGCAGTATTTT.

In its sample, this clone was seen once. The missing conserved phenylalanine or tryptophan at the end of this CDR3 makes a read error likely. The V and J genes are TRBV10-2 and TRBJ1-2; tentative D call: TRBD1 (6 bases). Between the trimmed V and J ends, which lost 8 bases and 8 bases, there was a span of 15 bases. Germline values: CDR1 WSHSY, CDR2 SAAADI. The CDR3 runs to 12 residues. The CDR3 DNA follows: TGCGCCAGCGGGGAGGGGGGCTGGGGCTACACCCTC. It codes for CASGEGGWGYTL.

The CDR3 spells CASSFGEGGESSGFF. In DNA, the CDR3 is TGCGCCAGCAGCTTTGGCGAGGGAGGAGAAAGTTCGGGTTTCTTT. This chain uses TRBV5-1 with TRBJ1-1; D remains ambiguous. The V gene's germline CDR1 is SGHRS and CDR2 YFSETQ. The CDR3 covers 15 residues. V was clipped by 2 bases and J by 13 bases, with 24 bases between them.

The chain links TRBV21-1 to TRBJ2-3; the tabulated D call, TRBD2, remains unverified against the DNA. TRBV21-1 is a pseudogene segment. The CDR3 runs to 18 residues. The chain's CDR3 is CASSKVPSGGHSTDTQYF. As DNA, the CDR3 is TGTGCCAGCAGCAAAGTTCCTAGCGGGGGACACAGCACAGATACGCAGTATTTT.

The CDR3 loop is CASSQSSGGPTDTQYF. CDR3 sequence (DNA): TGTGCCAGCAGCCAATCTAGCGGGGGGCCCACAGATACGCAGTATTTT. This rearrangement joins TRBV9 to TRBJ2-3; 11 nucleotides agree with TRBD2. This CDR3 contains 16 residues. The V and J ends lost 4 bases and 2 bases, in that order; junction bases with no gene match: 6. The germline V gene has CDR1 SGDLS and CDR2 YYNGEE.

The chain uses TRBV27 and TRBJ2-1, with 8 bases aligning to TRBD2. Trimming removed 5 bases from V and 8 bases from J; junction bases left unmatched: 14. Per germline, CDR1 MNHEY and CDR2 SMNVEV (reference sequence). CDR3 length: 16 amino acids. The chain's CDR3 is CASSHSGGSVEDEQFF. CDR3 nucleotide sequence: TGTGCCAGCAGTCATTCGGGGGGGTCGGTAGAGGATGAGCAGTTCTTC.

The chain joins TRBV19 to TRBJ1-1; D unresolved. The ends were cut back, 3 bases at V and 1 base at J, with 12 bases in the middle. From germline, CDR1 is LNHDA and CDR2 SQIVND (reference sequence). CDR3 length: 15 amino acids. CDR3 residues: CASSIDHSPNTEAFF. As DNA, the CDR3 is TGTGCCAGTAGTATTGACCACAGCCCGAACACTGAAGCTTTCTTT. The full variable domain, rest sourced from reference TRBV19 and TRBJ1-1, is DGGITQSPKYLFRKEGQNVTLSCEQNLNHDAMYWYRQDPGQGLRLIYYSQIVNDFQKGDIAEGYSVSREKKESFPLTVTSAQKNPTAFYLCASSIDHSPNTEAFFGQGTRLTVV.

This clone was picked up one time. The V call is TRBV5-8, the J call TRBJ1-5, with 7 bases identical to TRBD1. Germline V gene lookup returns CDR1 SGHTS and CDR2 YDEGEE. This CDR3 region has 13 residues. After removal of 9 bases from V and 5 bases from J, the junction contained 8 bases not matched to a gene. The CDR3 nucleotides are TGTGCCACGGACGACAGGGCAGATCAGCCCCAGCATTTT. This codes for CATDDRADQPQHF.

Here the CDR3 DNA reads TGTGCCAGCAGCCCAGGGACAGGGGCCGGGGGCACAGATACGCAGTATTTT. Translation gives CASSPGTGAGGTDTQYF. V usage is TRBV9 and J usage is TRBJ2-3, with TRBD1 matching over 10 bases. Germline V gives CDR1 SGDLS, CDR2 YYNGEE. This CDR3 comprises 17 residues. Trimming took 4 bases from V and 1 from J; bases not matched to a gene: 9. The full variable domain, completed using reference TRBV9 and TRBJ2-3, is DSGVTQTPKHLITATGQRVTLRCSPRSGDLSVYWYQQSLDQGLQFLIQYYNGEERAKGNILERFSAQQFPDLHSELNLSSLELGDSALYFCASSPGTGAGGTDTQYFGPGTRLTVL.

This chain uses TRBV6-6 with TRBJ2-5; 12 bases map to TRBD2. The germline V gene has CDR1 MNHNY and CDR2 SVGAGI (reference sequence). The V segment lost 6 bases and the J segment 5 bases; nucleotides outside the gene matches: 4. The CDR3 covers 14 residues. The CDR3 is CASSLAGGTETQYF. The CDR3 coding sequence is TGTGCCAGCAGCCTAGCGGGGGGGACGGAGACCCAGTACTTC.

The chain couples TRBV4-2 to TRBJ2-1; 10 bases map to TRBD2. CDR1 is LGHNA, CDR2 YNFKEQ, per germline. J gave up 3 bases and V 1 base, and 0 bases lay outside the gene matches. This CDR3 comprises 15 residues. The DNA for the CDR3 is TGTGCCAGCAGCCAAGTAGCGGGGGGCTACAATGAGCAGTTCTTC. Amino acids: CASSQVAGGYNEQFF.

The rearrangement links TRBV4-2 to TRBJ2-1, with TRBD2 identical over 13 bases. The germline V gene has CDR1 LGHNA and CDR2 YNFKEQ. J was trimmed by 9 bases and V by 1 base; bases with no gene match: 6. The CDR3 totals 16 residues. CDR3 protein: CASSQGLAGGPTEQFF. DNA of the CDR3: TGTGCCAGCAGCCAAGGACTAGCGGGGGGCCCCACTGAGCAGTTCTTC.

The chain combines TRBV5-1 with TRBJ1-1; 10 bases are shared with TRBD1. The ends lost 4 bases at V and 3 bases at J; junction bases unmatched: 9. The CDR3 is made up of 16 amino acids. Germline V gene data show CDR1 as SGHRS and CDR2 as YFSETQ. In DNA form, the CDR3 reads TGCGCCAGCAGCGAAGCTTGGGGACAGGGGTACACTGAAGCTTTCTTT. Translation: CASSEAWGQGYTEAFF.

This chain links TRBV5-4 with TRBJ2-1, with D possibly matching TRBD1 (5 bases). Trimming cost V 4 bases and J 4 bases, with 15 bases left between them. The CDR3 covers 15 residues. CDR1 and CDR2 from the germline V gene are SGHNT and YYREEE (reference sequence). CDR3: CASSTPSTGYNEQFF. DNA of the CDR3: TGTGCCAGCAGCACACCTAGTACAGGATACAATGAGCAGTTCTTC.